These T cell receptor beta chains were read from a single sample in a study of cytomegalovirus exposure and HLA in healthy donors. Here immunoSEQ multiplex PCR was the method, and the copy in TCRdb shows in-frame clones only, minus some. The profile shows fewer than 200,000 clones, approximately 78% of them singletons. Sequenced: PBMCs. These receptors all come from a girl aged 2-9 years in good health and CMV-seropositive. The CDR3 runs from the conserved cysteine through the conserved F or W. D genes are given only for firm matches.

v_call d_call cdr3_length cdr3_aa
TRBV11-2 TRBD1 15 CASTLGHTGGTEAFF
TRBV6-1 TRBD2 13 CASGPSGHYEQYF
TRBV11-2 NA 15 CASSSVRETNYGYTF
TRBV5-1 NA 11 CASSLGGPQFF
TRBV30 NA 12 CAWSVLGGKLFF
TRBV15 TRBD2 18 CATSRAPGTSKGNNEQFF
TRBV25-1 NA 14 CASSEPGKREKLFF
TRBV30 NA 12 CAWSPVNTEAFF
TRBV2 NA 15 CASSDGGREDNEQFF
TRBV7-6 TRBD2 15 CASIQTSGLYNEQFF
TRBV5-1 TRBD2 15 CASSGGSGGGDTQYF
TRBV9 TRBD2 15 CASSVVGGSLDEQFF
TRBV13 TRBD1 15 CASSLSSLGTVEQYF
TRBV6-6 TRBD1 14 CASRAGTGVNEQFF
TRBV18 NA 18 CASSPTFGAILAKNIQYF
TRBV11-2 NA 14 CASSLILNTGELFF
TRBV1 NA 15 CTSSQGTSGTDTQYF
TRBV2 TRBD2 15 CASSEYLAEYNEQFF
TRBV18 NA 12 CASSSPEETQYF
TRBV5-1 TRBD2 17 CASSFSGLAGGGDEQFF
TRBV6-6 NA 15 CASVNSHPPGNTIYF
TRBV30 NA 13 CAWSVAGTYEQYF
TRBV14 NA 13 CASSQDMRETQYF
TRBV5-6 TRBD1 16 CASSLGGTETGNTIYF
TRBV28 NA 14 CASREAGTTDTQYF
TRBV9 TRBD2 15 CASSASGMSYNEQFF
TRBV5-6 NA 13 CASSLVRTGELFF
TRBV4-2 TRBD2 19 CASSQESGLAGVRGDEQYF
TRBV30 NA 13 CAWSKLLNTEAFF
TRBV30 NA 14 CAWSSMRSNEKLFF
TRBV5-1 TRBD2 19 CASSSRDSGRPSPLYEQYF
TRBV27 NA 14 CASSYRGGSYEQYF
TRBV30 NA 13 CAWSVGGYTEAFF
TRBV30 NA 14 CAWSFGSGTDTQYF
TRBV27 NA 13 CASSLSEADTQYF
TRBV5-1 TRBD2 13 CASSPGLAYEQYF
TRBV27 TRBD2 13 CASTSGSTDTQYF
TRBV4-1 NA 15 CASSLYAGRKSEAFF
TRBV19 NA 15 CASSIGRRPNQPQHF
TRBV19 TRBD1 13 CATLQGAADTQYF
TRBV5-6 TRBD1 16 CASSLASTGGGYGYTF